This TCR beta chain is from a study of Graves' ophthalmopathy and Graves' hyperthyroidism. Whole-study findings and limits: Cross-validated, the 13-signature model showed 87.88%/81.08% sensitivity/specificity, and 80%/75% in the test set. Blood also harbored most expanded thyroid clonotypes above 0.001 frequency.

Of note for this clonotype: Its specificity is unknown.

The CDR3 has 15 amino acids. The V and J ends lost 0 bases and 9 bases respectively, with 17 bases between them. The germline V gene encodes CDR1 LNHNV and CDR2 YYDKDF (reference sequence). Amplification from RNA transcripts yielded the TCR beta CDR3 regions. Second-round multiplex PCR followed a first-round RT-PCR using HTBI primers. TCRdb fed the multiplex PCR reads into MiXCR, producing one record per CDR3 protein. This table holds some 47,000 distinct CDR3 sequences, around half found once. Sequencing was done on a sample of peripheral blood. The chain couples TRBV15 to TRBJ2-5, with D maybe TRBD2 (7 bases). The source is an adult man with Graves' ophthalmopathy. This CDR3 is CATSRDAGANQPQYF. The CDR3 coding sequence is TGTGCCACCAGCAGAGATGCGGGGGCGAATCAGCCCCAGTACTTC.